The 14 T cell receptor beta chains below were found in one sample sequenced in a study of PD-L1 blockade in urothelial cancer. TCRdb's table, derived via immunoSEQ multiplex PCR, lists solely in-frame clones and lacks some. The sample has about 82,000 clones, 90% seen once; the top ten hold approximately 9%. The material was PBMCs, obtained around atezolizumab (anti-PD-L1) treatment. The receptor set was obtained from a man in his sixties with urothelial cancer.

This clone was observed a handful of times. The chain couples TRBV5-5 to TRBJ2-7, with a possible D match to TRBD2 (6 bases). Trimming left V 5 bases short and J 5 bases short, with 14 bases between. The CDR3 totals 13 residues. Germline lookup yields CDR1 SGHKS and CDR2 YYEKEE (reference sequence). The CDR3 loop is CASSSRGTDEQYF. As DNA, the CDR3 is TGTGCCAGCAGTTCAAGAGGGACTGACGAGCAGTACTTC.

The J gene is TRBJ2-7, the V gene TRBV19; D call uncertain. Looked up from germline, CDR1 is LNHDA and CDR2 is SQIVND (reference sequence). This CDR3 region has 14 residues. V lost 0 bases to trimming and J lost 3 bases, with 9 bases between them. The CDR3 sequence is CASSIDTLGYEQYF. CDR3 nucleotides: TGTGCCAGTAGTATAGATACTCTCGGCTACGAGCAGTACTTC.

The chain employs TRBV13 and TRBJ1-5, with D tentatively TRBD1 (6 bases). The V end was cut by 2 bases, the J end by 0 bases, with 11 bases between. Germline V gene sequence: CDR1 PRHDT, CDR2 FYEKMQ (reference sequence). This CDR3 has 16 residues. CDR3 nucleotide sequence: TGTGCCAGCAGCTTATGGACAGTATATAGCAATCAGCCCCAGCATTTT. Its protein product is CASSLWTVYSNQPQHF.

The gene calls are TRBV19 and TRBJ1-4, with D maybe TRBD1 (5 bases). This CDR3 comprises 17 residues. The V and J ends lost 5 bases and 0 bases respectively, with 16 bases between them. Per germline, CDR1 LNHDA and CDR2 SQIVND (reference sequence). In nucleotides, the CDR3 is TGTGCCAGTAGTTTCAGGGTCCTCGGATCAACTAATGAAAAACTGTTTTTT. It encodes CASSFRVLGSTNEKLFF.

The gene calls are TRBV27 and TRBJ1-4; 7 nucleotides align to TRBD1. V was clipped by 2 bases and J by 8 bases; unmatched bases: 8. The length of the CDR3 is 15 residues. Per the germline V gene, CDR1 is MNHEY and CDR2 is SMNVEV (reference sequence). The CDR3 DNA sequence: TGTGCCAGCAGTTTAACAGGGGCCCCTTACGAAAAACTGTTTTTT. Translating gives CASSLTGAPYEKLFF.

The chain links TRBV7-9 to TRBJ1-1; tentative D call: TRBD1 (5 bases). Germline V gene sequence: CDR1 SEHNR, CDR2 FQNEAQ (reference sequence). V was shortened by 7 bases and J by 1 base, with 13 bases between the two germline ends. This CDR3 has 14 residues. CDR3 residues: CASKLGGGNTEAFF. CDR3 nucleotide sequence: TGTGCCAGCAAACTCGGGGGGGGGAACACTGAAGCTTTCTTT.

V gene TRBV5-1 combines with J gene TRBJ2-1, with 7 bases lining up with TRBD1. V lost 2 bases to trimming and J lost 8 bases; unmatched junction nucleotides: 4. Germline loops: CDR1 SGHRS, CDR2 YFSETQ. The CDR3 spans 13 residues. CDR3 sequence (DNA): TGCGCCAGCAGCTTTCAGGGGGTCGATGAGCAGTTCTTC. It is translated as CASSFQGVDEQFF.

Points on this clone: The same CDR3 also results from other DNA sequences found in this sample. The chain employs TRBV6-5 and TRBJ2-7; 7 positions agree with TRBD1. The CDR3 has 12 amino acids. The germline gives CDR1 MNHEY, CDR2 SVGAGI. V trimming: 6 bases; J trimming: 1 base; junction bases outside the gene matches: 0. This CDR3 reads CASRTGSYEQYF. The DNA of the CDR3 is TGTGCCAGCAGGACAGGGTCCTACGAGCAGTACTTC.

This chain uses TRBV10-3 with TRBJ2-1; 15 bases are shared with TRBD2. This CDR3 has 19 residues. The trim removed 3 bases at V and 3 bases at J, leaving 9 bases unmatched. Germline V gene data show CDR1 as ENHRY and CDR2 as SYGVKD. In DNA form, the CDR3 reads TGTGCCATCAGTGACTTCGCCGGGACTAGCGGGAGGCTCTACAATGAGCAGTTCTTC. Translation: CAISDFAGTSGRLYNEQFF.

The chain employs TRBV7-8 and TRBJ1-5; 10 nucleotides match TRBD1. With V trimmed by 2 bases and J by 2 bases, 3 bases remained unmatched. The germline V gene has CDR1 SGHVS and CDR2 FQNEAQ. The CDR3 runs to 16 residues. CDR3 amino acids: CASSLPGTGGNQPQHF. The DNA of the CDR3 is TGTGCCAGCAGCTTACCCGGGACAGGGGGCAATCAGCCCCAGCATTTT.

The chain joins TRBV2 to TRBJ2-2; no reliable D call. This CDR3 region has 14 residues. V lost 3 bases, J lost 5 bases, and 10 bases lay in between. Per the germline V gene, CDR1 is SNHLY and CDR2 is FYNNEI. DNA for the CDR3: TGTGCCAGCAGTGAGGTCACCCTAACCGGGGAGCTGTTTTTT. Translation gives CASSEVTLTGELFF. Drawing the rest from reference TRBV2 and TRBJ2-2, the complete variable domain is EPEVTQTPSHQVTQMGQEVILRCVPISNHLYFYWYRQILGQKVEFLVSFYNNEISEKSEIFDDQFSVERPDGSNFTLKIRSTKLEDSAMYFCASSEVTLTGELFFGEGSRLTVL.

The V gene is TRBV9, the J gene TRBJ1-2; TRBD1 is a possible D gene (6 bases). Germline V gene sequence: CDR1 SGDLS, CDR2 YYNGEE. V was cut by 5 bases and J by 0 bases, with 14 bases left in between. There are 15 residues in the CDR3. In nucleotides, the CDR3 is TGTGCCAGCAGTGGTACAGGGTTTTCTAACTATGGCTACACCTTC. It yields the protein CASSGTGFSNYGYTF.

The V gene is TRBV25-1, the J gene TRBJ1-1; D ambiguous. The length of the CDR3 is 14 residues. The V gene's germline CDR1 is MGHDK and CDR2 SYGVNS. Trimming pared 4 bases from V and 7 bases from J, leaving 16 bases between. The chain's CDR3 is CASSAARIYLEAFF. CDR3 DNA sequence: TGTGCCAGCAGTGCCGCCAGGATCTACCTTGAAGCTTTCTTT.

The V gene is TRBV9, the J gene TRBJ1-5; TRBD1 is a possible D gene (6 bases). Between the trimmed V and J ends, which lost 2 bases and 9 bases, there was a span of 18 bases. The germline CDR1 and CDR2 sequences are SGDLS and YYNGEE. The CDR3 sequence is 15 residues long. CDR3 sequence: CASSVRGDTGGPQHF. The CDR3 DNA reads TGTGCCAGCAGCGTGAGAGGGGACACCGGAGGGCCCCAGCATTTT.